This T cell receptor (beta chain) derives from a study of T cell repertoires in cytomegalovirus infection. Study information: CMV infection and matching HLA type were both indicated by public TCR beta signatures. Whole-study findings and limits: HLA-C-restricted TCR beta clonotypes specific for CMV led the ex vivo response. Frequencies of public TCR beta families were cumulated, and this identified carriers of CMV plus the relevant HLA.

The CDR3 consists of 15 residues. V shed 5 bases, J shed 8 bases, and the junction held 8 bases outside the gene matches. Per germline, CDR1 MDHEN and CDR2 SYDVKM. Concerning this clonotype itself: Its antigen is not identified.

TCRdb fed the reads into MiXCR, producing one record per CDR3 protein. In the table there are 160,000 or so distinct CDR3 sequences, about a quarter of which are singletons. V gene TRBV28 combines with J gene TRBJ2-1; the match to TRBD2 covers 11 bases. The sequence was collected from a human donor in good health (CMV status not recorded). Some clones in this sample may be carry-over from other donors' samples. The sequencing sample was made of PBMCs. For the CDR3, the DNA is TGTGCCAGCAGTCTTAGCGGGAGGGCCAAGGATGAGCAGTTCTTC. Translation: CASSLSGRAKDEQFF. Supplemented by reference TRBV28 and TRBJ2-1, the full variable domain reads DVKVTQSSRYLVKRTGEKVFLECVQDMDHENMFWYRQDPGLGLRLIYFSYDVKMKEKGDIPEGYSVSREKKERFSLILESASTNQTSMYLCASSLSGRAKDEQFFGPGTRLTVL.